These 8 T cell receptor beta chains came from one sample sequenced in a study of blood T cell repertoires in COVID-19 (TCRdb year 2020). Preparation of the library involved the immunoSEQ multiplex PCR assay. The table comes from immuneACCESS by way of TCRdb, which keeps in-frame sequences with V and J called. Part of the clones is missing from these tables; in studies checked, under half for an unresolved V gene and the rest for unknown reasons. The sample table shows more than 350,000 clones, and roughly 86% are seen once. The top ten constitute about 10% of the sample. The specimen sequenced was peripheral blood. The origin of the receptors is a woman aged 25 to 39 with COVID-19, enrolled during active disease.

The chain carries TRBV18 and TRBJ1-2, with 9 bases that match TRBD1. V dropped 3 bases and J dropped 3; count of bases not matched to a gene: 8. This CDR3 is built from 16 residues. Germline V CDR1 and CDR2: KGHSH, LQKENI. CDR3 DNA: TGTGCCAGCTCACCGTACCCCGGGACAGGGTACTATGGCTACACCTTC. Protein sequence: CASSPYPGTGYYGYTF.

The chain joins TRBV5-4 to TRBJ2-1, with D perhaps matching TRBD1 (5 bases). This CDR3 is 14 amino acids long. Germline V gene sequence: CDR1 SGHNT, CDR2 YYREEE (reference sequence). V lost 0 bases and J 12 bases, leaving 16 bases between the germline ends. The CDR3 reads CASSLDVQVLRQFF. Written as DNA, the CDR3 is TGTGCCAGCAGCTTGGATGTACAGGTCCTTAGGCAGTTCTTC. Using reference TRBV5-4 and TRBJ2-1 for the parts outside the CDR3, the full variable domain is ETGVTQSPTHLIKTRGQQVTLRCSSQSGHNTVSWYQQALGQGPQFIFQYYREEENGRGNFPPRFSGLQFPNYSSELNVNALELDDSALYLCASSLDVQVLRQFFGPGTRLTVL.

This clone was detected a few times. The V gene is TRBV30, the J gene TRBJ1-2; TRBD1 might be the D (5 bases). The CDR3 is made up of 13 amino acids. V was clipped by 0 bases and J by 7 bases, with 12 bases between them. The germline CDR1 and CDR2 sequences are GTSNPN and SVGIG (reference sequence). CDR3 sequence (DNA): TGTGCCTGGAGTGTAATGCAGGGCGGTGGCTACACCTTC. This codes for CAWSVMQGGGYTF. The full variable domain, rest sourced from reference TRBV30 and TRBJ1-2, is SQTIHQWPATLVQPVGSPLSLECTVEGTSNPNLYWYRQAAGRGLQLLFYSVGIGQISSEVPQNLSASRPQDRQFILSSKKLLLSDSGFYLCAWSVMQGGGYTFGSGTRLTVV.

For the CDR3, the DNA is TGTGCCAGCAGCGTACTAGGTGCGGGGGAGCTGTTTTTT. Translation gives CASSVLGAGELFF. The rearrangement joins TRBV9 to TRBJ2-2, with D unresolved. Germline V gene sequence: CDR1 SGDLS, CDR2 YYNGEE. This CDR3 spans 13 amino acids. Trimming removed 1 base at V and 8 bases at J, with 9 bases between. The variable domain in full, with the rest retrieved from reference TRBV9 and TRBJ2-2, is DSGVTQTPKHLITATGQRVTLRCSPRSGDLSVYWYQQSLDQGLQFLIQYYNGEERAKGNILERFSAQQFPDLHSELNLSSLELGDSALYFCASSVLGAGELFFGEGSRLTVL.

The chain carries TRBV27 and TRBJ2-3, with D unclear. The germline gives CDR1 MNHEY, CDR2 SMNVEV (reference sequence). V lost 5 bases and J lost 4, with 16 bases in between. The CDR3 is 15 residues long. In nucleotides, the CDR3 is TGTGCCAGCAGTCCCCGAGCTGGTTTCGCAGATACGCAGTATTTT. It specifies CASSPRAGFADTQYF.

The chain's CDR3 is CASSPGQYTEAFF. Here the CDR3 DNA reads TGTGCCAGCAGCCCGGGACAGTACACTGAAGCTTTCTTT. This chain uses TRBV11-3 with TRBJ1-1, with 7 bases lining up with TRBD1. The CDR3 spans 13 residues. J was trimmed by 3 bases and V by 5 bases; bases with no gene match: 3. From germline, CDR1 is SGHNT and CDR2 YENEEA.

This clone was counted once. The rearrangement uses TRBV11-3 and TRBJ1-1, with a possible D match to TRBD1 (5 bases). This CDR3 has 12 amino acids. V lost 5 bases to trimming and J lost 6 bases, with 10 bases between them. CDR1 is SGHNT, CDR2 YENEEA, per germline. Here the CDR3 DNA reads TGTGCCAGCAGCCAAGGGGAGGCTGAAGCTTTCTTT. This codes for CASSQGEAEAFF.

The chain joins TRBV11-1 to TRBJ2-1; 7 nucleotides line up with TRBD2. The CDR3 is 16 amino acids. Germline values: CDR1 SGHAT, CDR2 FQDESV (reference sequence). V lost 6 bases, J lost 3 bases, and 11 bases stayed unmatched. In nucleotides, the CDR3 is TGTGCCAGCAGTCACCTGGGGCGGGAGTTCTACAATGAGCAGTTCTTC. Residues: CASSHLGREFYNEQFF. Combining the CDR3 with reference TRBV11-1 and TRBJ2-1 gives the whole variable domain EAEVAQSPRYKITEKSQAVAFWCDPISGHATLYWYRQILGQGPELLVQFQDESVVDDSQLPKDRFSAERLKGVDSTLKIQPAELGDSAMYLCASSHLGREFYNEQFFGPGTRLTVL.